The 16 T cell receptor beta chains listed next were all sequenced from one sample in a study of shared clonotypes between healthy human individuals. Only CD45RO-negative cells positively selected for CCR7 counted as naive CD8 cells, so terminally differentiated effector memory CD45RA+ cells were excluded. Data came from immunoSEQ multiplex PCR; TCRdb stores just in-frame clones and leaves some out. This table holds around 2,000,000 clones, about 94% found once. Material: naive CD8+ T cells sorted from blood. The origin of the receptors is a man aged 18 to 30 in good health.

With regard to this clone: The sample carries other DNA sequences with the same CDR3. The chain recombines TRBV7-9 with TRBJ2-5, with no clear D. Looked up from germline, CDR1 is SEHNR and CDR2 is FQNEAQ (reference sequence). The length of the CDR3 is 13 residues. Trimming shortened V by 1 base and J by 5 bases, and 8 bases separated the two germline ends. CDR3 coding DNA: TGTGCCAGCAGCTTAGAAGTGGGGGAGACCCAGTACTTC. Residues: CASSLEVGETQYF.

This rearrangement joins TRBV9 to TRBJ2-2; D ambiguous. Germline V gives CDR1 SGDLS, CDR2 YYNGEE. The CDR3 has 15 amino acids. The V gene lost 3 bases and the J gene lost 6 bases, with 15 bases spanning the gap. In nucleotides, the CDR3 is TGTGCCAGCAGCGAGGGCCACGAGGCCTCCGGGGAGCTGTTTTTT. Protein product: CASSEGHEASGELFF.

The V gene is TRBV27, the J gene TRBJ2-7; TRBD2 matches at 9 bases. The germline V gene has CDR1 MNHEY and CDR2 SMNVEV (reference sequence). J was trimmed by 6 bases and V by 5 bases; bases with no gene match: 14. The CDR3 is 16 amino acids. Here the CDR3 DNA reads TGTGCCAGCAGTAACCCTTGGCGGGAGGGCCTACGCGAGCAGTACTTC. Amino acid sequence: CASSNPWREGLREQYF.

Worth noting for this clone: This specimen includes other DNA sequences encoding the same CDR3. The chain joins TRBV5-6 to TRBJ1-1; no reliable D call. Germline V CDR1 and CDR2: SGHDT, YYEEEE. Trimming shortened V by 0 bases and J by 0 bases, and 6 bases separated the two germline ends. The CDR3 is made up of 14 amino acids. CDR3 sequence reads: CASSLGDLNTEAFF. The CDR3 nucleotides are TGTGCCAGCAGCTTGGGAGATTTGAACACTGAAGCTTTCTTT.

This chain links TRBV10-2 with TRBJ1-4, with a weak D call TRBD1 (6 bases). Per the germline V gene, CDR1 is WSHSY and CDR2 is SAAADI. Trimming shortened V by 6 bases and J by 8 bases, and 16 bases separated the two germline ends. The CDR3 spans 14 residues. The CDR3, as DNA: TGCGCCAGCAGAGAGGGGGGGGCGGGGGAAAAACTGTTTTTT. It encodes CASREGGAGEKLFF.

This clone was observed once. V and J are TRBV19 and TRBJ2-3; no definite D call. CDR3 size: 13 residues. Germline V CDR1 and CDR2: LNHDA, SQIVND (reference sequence). Trimming cost V 4 bases and J 0 bases, with 5 bases left between them. CDR3 region: CASSSHSTDTQYF. As DNA, the CDR3 is TGTGCCAGTAGTAGTCACAGCACAGATACGCAGTATTTT.

The chain joins TRBV30 to TRBJ2-5, with 11 bases matching TRBD1. The germline CDR1 and CDR2 sequences are GTSNPN and SVGIG (reference sequence). CDR3 length equals 13 residues. The ends lost 6 bases at V and 3 bases at J; junction bases unmatched: 3. In nucleotides, the CDR3 is TGTGCCTGCTGGGGACAGGGGGAAGAGACCCAGTACTTC. This gives the protein CACWGQGEETQYF.

V and J are TRBV27 and TRBJ2-5; D is ambiguous. The germline V gene encodes CDR1 MNHEY and CDR2 SMNVEV (reference sequence). This CDR3 has 13 amino acids. Trimming stripped 4 bases from V and 5 bases from J, with 11 bases between. CDR3: CASSSEAWETQYF. CDR3 nucleotide sequence: TGTGCCAGCAGTTCCGAGGCGTGGGAGACCCAGTACTTC.

V is TRBV19 and J is TRBJ1-6; D is ambiguous. Between the trimmed V and J ends, which lost 0 bases and 7 bases, there was a span of 13 bases. The germline V gene has CDR1 LNHDA and CDR2 SQIVND (reference sequence). This CDR3 comprises 16 residues. The CDR3 loop is CASSIDLEFTNSPLHF. CDR3 DNA: TGTGCCAGTAGTATAGATCTGGAATTTACGAATTCACCCCTCCACTTT.

The V gene is TRBV30, the J gene TRBJ2-5; TRBD1 matches at 9 bases. The J call may be in error: the DNA end matches TRBJ2-7 better. The CDR3 length is 13 residues. The germline V gene encodes CDR1 GTSNPN and CDR2 SVGIG (reference sequence). CDR3 in amino acids: CAWSDRGRYEQYF. In DNA, the CDR3 is TGTGCCTGGAGTGACAGGGGGCGTTACGAGCAGTACTTC.

This chain uses TRBV25-1 with TRBJ2-5; D not certain. Germline assignment: CDR1 MGHDK and CDR2 SYGVNS. This CDR3 is built from 14 residues. V shed 0 bases and J shed 6 bases, with 11 bases lying between them. The CDR3 bases are TGTGCCAGCAGTGAATATGCGACGGCCCAGACCCAGTACTTC. Translated, it gives CASSEYATAQTQYF.

Concerning this clone: The sample carries other DNA sequences with the same CDR3. V usage is TRBV4-3 and J usage is TRBJ2-1; tentatively, D is TRBD2 (5 bases). The CDR3 is 13 residues long. Germline V gene lookup returns CDR1 LGHNA and CDR2 YSLEER. Trimming removed 0 bases at V and 8 bases at J, with 8 bases between. CDR3 nucleotides: TGCGCCAGCAGCCAAGATCGGGGATATGAGCAGTTCTTC. It codes for CASSQDRGYEQFF.

The chain uses TRBV27 and TRBJ2-1, with no clear D. The CDR3 runs 14 residues. The V gene's germline CDR1 is MNHEY and CDR2 SMNVEV (reference sequence). V lost 3 bases, J lost 7 bases, and 13 bases lay in between. CDR3 loop: CASSLSPRVNEQFF. In nucleotides, the CDR3 is TGTGCCAGCAGTTTGTCCCCTAGGGTAAATGAGCAGTTCTTC.

The CDR3 reads CASSDRTSGRVPDEQYF. Written as DNA, the CDR3 is TGTGCCAGCAGTGATAGAACTAGCGGGAGGGTCCCGGACGAGCAGTACTTC. This chain links TRBV6-1 with TRBJ2-7, with 13 bases that match TRBD2. Germline V gene sequence: CDR1 MNHNS, CDR2 SASEGT. V lost 3 bases to trimming and J lost 5 bases; unmatched junction nucleotides: 10. The CDR3 spans 17 residues.

The J gene is TRBJ2-7, the V gene TRBV19; D remains ambiguous. CDR1 is LNHDA and CDR2 is SQIVND in the germline V gene (reference sequence). The CDR3 is made up of 13 amino acids. Between the trimmed V and J ends, which lost 5 bases and 1 base, there was a span of 9 bases. Here the CDR3 reads CASSDDRSYEQYF. The CDR3 nucleotides read TGTGCCAGTAGTGACGACCGATCCTACGAGCAGTACTTC.

The genes are TRBV29-1 and TRBJ1-2; D remains unclear. V was cut by 7 bases and J by 2 bases, with 14 bases left in between. CDR3 size: 13 residues. The germline V gene has CDR1 SQVTM and CDR2 ANQGSEA. CDR3 bases: TGCAGCGCATCTCAAAATATCAACTATGGCTACACCTTC. Amino acid sequence: CSASQNINYGYTF.